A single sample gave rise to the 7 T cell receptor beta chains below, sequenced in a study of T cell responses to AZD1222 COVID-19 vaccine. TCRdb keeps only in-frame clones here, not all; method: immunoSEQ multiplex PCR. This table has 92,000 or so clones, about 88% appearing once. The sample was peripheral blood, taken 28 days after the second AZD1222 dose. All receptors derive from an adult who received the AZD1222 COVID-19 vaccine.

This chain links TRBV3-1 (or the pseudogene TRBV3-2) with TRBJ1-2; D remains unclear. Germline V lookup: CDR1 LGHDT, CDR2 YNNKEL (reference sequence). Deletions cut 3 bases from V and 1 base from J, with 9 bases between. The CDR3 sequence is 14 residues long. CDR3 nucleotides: TGTGCCAGCAGCCAGCTCTGGGATAACTATGGCTACACCTTC. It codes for CASSQLWDNYGYTF.

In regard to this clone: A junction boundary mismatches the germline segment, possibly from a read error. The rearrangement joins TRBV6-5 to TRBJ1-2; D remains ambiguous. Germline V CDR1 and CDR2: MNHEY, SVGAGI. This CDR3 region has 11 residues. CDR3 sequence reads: CASNYAPMHTF. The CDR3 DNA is TGTGCCAGCAATTACGCCCCAATGCACACCTTC.

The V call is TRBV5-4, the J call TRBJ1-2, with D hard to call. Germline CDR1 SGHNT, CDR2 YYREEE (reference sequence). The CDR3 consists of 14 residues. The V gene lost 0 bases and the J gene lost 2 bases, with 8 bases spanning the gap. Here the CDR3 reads CASSLAATNYGYTF. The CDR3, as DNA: TGTGCCAGCAGCTTGGCCGCGACAAACTATGGCTACACCTTC.

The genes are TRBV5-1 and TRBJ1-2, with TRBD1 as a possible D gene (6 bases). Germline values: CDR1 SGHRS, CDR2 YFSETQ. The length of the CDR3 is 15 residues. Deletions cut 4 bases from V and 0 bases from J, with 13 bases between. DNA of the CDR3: TGCGCCAGCAGCCCGGAGGGGGGCACTAACTATGGCTACACCTTC. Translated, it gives CASSPEGGTNYGYTF.

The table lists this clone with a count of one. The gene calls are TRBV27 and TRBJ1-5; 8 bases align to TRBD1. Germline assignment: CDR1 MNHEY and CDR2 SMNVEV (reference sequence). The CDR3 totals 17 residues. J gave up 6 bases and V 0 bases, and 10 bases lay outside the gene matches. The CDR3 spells CASSLSRTGYLAQPQHF. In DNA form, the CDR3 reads TGTGCCAGCAGTTTATCCCGGACAGGGTATCTGGCTCAGCCCCAGCATTTT.

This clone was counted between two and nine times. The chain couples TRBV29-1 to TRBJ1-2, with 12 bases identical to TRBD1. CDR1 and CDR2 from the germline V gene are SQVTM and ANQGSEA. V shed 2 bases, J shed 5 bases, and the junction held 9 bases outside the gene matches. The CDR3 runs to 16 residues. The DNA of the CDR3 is TGCAGCGTTGAAAACCGCCGGGACAGGGGGCGGTATGGCTACACCTTC. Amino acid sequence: CSVENRRDRGRYGYTF.

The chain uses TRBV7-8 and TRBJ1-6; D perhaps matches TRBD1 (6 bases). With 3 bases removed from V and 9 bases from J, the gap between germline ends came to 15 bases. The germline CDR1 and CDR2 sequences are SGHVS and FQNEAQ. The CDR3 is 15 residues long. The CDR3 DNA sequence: TGTGCCAGCAGCTTGGGGGGCGCCGGGGGTTCACCCCTCCACTTT. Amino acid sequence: CASSLGGAGGSPLHF. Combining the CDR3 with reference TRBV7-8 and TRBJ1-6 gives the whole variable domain GAGVSQSPRYKVAKRGQDVALRCDPISGHVSLFWYQQALGQGPEFLTYFQNEAQLDKSGLPSDRFFAERPEGSVSTLKIQRTQQEDSAVYLCASSLGGAGGSPLHFGNGTRLTVT.